This T cell receptor (beta chain) appears in the sequencing data of a study of blood T cell repertoires in COVID-19. CDR1 and CDR2 from the germline V gene are WSHSY and SAAADI. The CDR3 is 14 amino acids. V was clipped by 7 bases and J by 2 bases, with 13 bases between them. Clones were sequenced by immunoSEQ multiplex PCR, and TCRdb holds only the in-frame ones, with some missing. The table has about 270,000 clones, around nine tenths seen once. This clone was recorded once. Material for sequencing was peripheral blood. The chain uses TRBV10-2 and TRBJ2-3; D uncertain. This clonotype was obtained from a woman in her sixties or seventies who had recovered from COVID-19. This CDR3 is CASKETQNTDTQYF. In nucleotides, the CDR3 is TGCGCCAGCAAGGAGACTCAGAACACAGATACGCAGTATTTT.